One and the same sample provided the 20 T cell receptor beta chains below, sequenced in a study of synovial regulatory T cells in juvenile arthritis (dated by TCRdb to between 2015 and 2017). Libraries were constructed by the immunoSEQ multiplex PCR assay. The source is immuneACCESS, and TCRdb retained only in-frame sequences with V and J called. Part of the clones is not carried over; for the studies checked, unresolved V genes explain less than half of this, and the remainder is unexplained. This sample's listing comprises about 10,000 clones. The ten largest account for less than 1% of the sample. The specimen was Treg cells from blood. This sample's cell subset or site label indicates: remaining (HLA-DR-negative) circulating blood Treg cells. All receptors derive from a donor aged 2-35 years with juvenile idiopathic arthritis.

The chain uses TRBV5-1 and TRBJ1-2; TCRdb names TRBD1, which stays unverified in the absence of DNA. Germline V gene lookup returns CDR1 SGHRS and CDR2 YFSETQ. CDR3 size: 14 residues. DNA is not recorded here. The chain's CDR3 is CASSGGQAPYGYTF.

CDR3 sequence reads: CASSLKGGYNEQFF. The chain employs TRBV5-1 and TRBJ2-1; the D call of TRBD1 rests on TCRdb alone, since no DNA is present to check it. Germline V gives CDR1 SGHRS, CDR2 YFSETQ. The CDR3 covers 14 residues. No DNA accompanies this entry.

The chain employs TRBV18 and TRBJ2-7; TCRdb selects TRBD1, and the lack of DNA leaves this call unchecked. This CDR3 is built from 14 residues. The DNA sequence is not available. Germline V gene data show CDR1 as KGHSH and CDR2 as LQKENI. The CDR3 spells CASSPPINRVEQYF.

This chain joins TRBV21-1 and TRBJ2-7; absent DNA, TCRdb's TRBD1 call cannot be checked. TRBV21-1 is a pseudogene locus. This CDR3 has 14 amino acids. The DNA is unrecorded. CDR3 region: CASSVDRPGDEQYF.

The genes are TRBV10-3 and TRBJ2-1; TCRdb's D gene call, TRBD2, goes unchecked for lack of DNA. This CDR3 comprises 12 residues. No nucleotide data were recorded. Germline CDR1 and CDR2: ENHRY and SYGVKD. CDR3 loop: CAIRLKNNEQFF.

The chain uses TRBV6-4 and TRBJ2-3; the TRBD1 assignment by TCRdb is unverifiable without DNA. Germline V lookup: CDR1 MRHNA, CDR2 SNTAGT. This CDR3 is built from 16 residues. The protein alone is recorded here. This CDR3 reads CASSALDRGLADTQYF.

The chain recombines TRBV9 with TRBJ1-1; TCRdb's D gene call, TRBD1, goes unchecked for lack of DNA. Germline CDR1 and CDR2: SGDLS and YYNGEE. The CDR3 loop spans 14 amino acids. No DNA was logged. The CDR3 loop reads CASSLRGTDSEAFF.

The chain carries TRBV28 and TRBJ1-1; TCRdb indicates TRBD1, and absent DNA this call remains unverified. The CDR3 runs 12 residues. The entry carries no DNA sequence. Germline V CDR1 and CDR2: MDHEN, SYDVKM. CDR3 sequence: CASRQVNTEAFF.

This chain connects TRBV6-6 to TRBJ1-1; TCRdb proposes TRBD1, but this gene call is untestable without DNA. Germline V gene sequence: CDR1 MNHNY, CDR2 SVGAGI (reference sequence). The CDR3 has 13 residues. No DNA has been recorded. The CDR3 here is CASSYTGTVLAFF.

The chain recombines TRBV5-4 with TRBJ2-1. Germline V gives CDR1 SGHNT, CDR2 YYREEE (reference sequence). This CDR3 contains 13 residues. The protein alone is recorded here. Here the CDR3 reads CASSWDPFSEQFF.

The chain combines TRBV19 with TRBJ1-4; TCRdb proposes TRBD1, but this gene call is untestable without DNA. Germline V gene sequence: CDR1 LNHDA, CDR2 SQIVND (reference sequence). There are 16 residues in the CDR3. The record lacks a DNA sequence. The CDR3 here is CASSIIGAGVNEKLFF.

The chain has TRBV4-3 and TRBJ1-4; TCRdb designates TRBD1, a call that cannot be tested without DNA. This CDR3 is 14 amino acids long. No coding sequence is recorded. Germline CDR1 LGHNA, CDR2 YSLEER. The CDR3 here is CASSPGLTNEKLFF.

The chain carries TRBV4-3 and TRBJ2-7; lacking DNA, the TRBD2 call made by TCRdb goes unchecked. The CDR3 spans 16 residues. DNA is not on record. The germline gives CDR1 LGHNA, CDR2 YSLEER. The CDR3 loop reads CASSQDRRGRPYEQYF.

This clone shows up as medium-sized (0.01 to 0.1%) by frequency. The CDR3 reads CASSGHSGNTIYF. The chain is built from TRBV5-4 and TRBJ1-3; TCRdb lists TRBD1, though no DNA is available to test this call. The germline CDR1 and CDR2 sequences are SGHNT and YYREEE (reference sequence). The CDR3 runs to 13 residues. DNA is not recorded here.

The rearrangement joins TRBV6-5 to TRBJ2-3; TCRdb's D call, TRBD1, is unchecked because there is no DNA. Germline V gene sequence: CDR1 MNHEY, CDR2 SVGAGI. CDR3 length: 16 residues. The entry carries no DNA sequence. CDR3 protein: CASSYRGTGGTDTQYF.

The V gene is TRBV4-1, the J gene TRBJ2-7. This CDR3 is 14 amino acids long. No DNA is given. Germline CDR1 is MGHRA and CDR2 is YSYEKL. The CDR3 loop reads CASSQDSPAYEQYF.

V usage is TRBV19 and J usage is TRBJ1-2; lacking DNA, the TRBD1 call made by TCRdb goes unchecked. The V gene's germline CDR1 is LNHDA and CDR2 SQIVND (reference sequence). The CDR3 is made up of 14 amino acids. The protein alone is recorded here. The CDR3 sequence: CASSIRGGVYGYTF.

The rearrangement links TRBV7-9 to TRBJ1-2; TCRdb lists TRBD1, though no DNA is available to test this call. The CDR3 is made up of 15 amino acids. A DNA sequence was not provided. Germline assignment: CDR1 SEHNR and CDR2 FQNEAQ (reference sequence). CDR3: CASSPGTGGFYGYTF. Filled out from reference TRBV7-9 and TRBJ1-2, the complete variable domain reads DTGVSQNPRHKITKRGQNVTFRCDPISEHNRLYWYRQTLGQGPEFLTYFQNEAQLEKSRLLSDRFSAERPKGSFSTLEIQRTEQGDSAMYLCASSPGTGGFYGYTFGSGTRLTVV.

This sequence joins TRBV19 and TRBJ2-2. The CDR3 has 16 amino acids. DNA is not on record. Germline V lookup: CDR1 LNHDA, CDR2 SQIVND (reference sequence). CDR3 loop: CASMGPLRGNTGELFF.

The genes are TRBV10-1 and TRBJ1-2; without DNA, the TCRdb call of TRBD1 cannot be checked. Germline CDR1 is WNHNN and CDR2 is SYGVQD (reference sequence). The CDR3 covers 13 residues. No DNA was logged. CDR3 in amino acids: CASSERGPYGYTF.